Following are 14 T cell receptor beta chains from one sample sequenced in a study of beta chain features in type 1 diabetes. The study reverse transcribed the entire isolated RNA, so it sequenced expressed TCRB transcripts. The method was immunoSEQ multiplex PCR; TCRdb's version includes in-frame clones alone and lacks a portion of them. Here the sample spans nearly 250,000 clones, 11% to 15% being singletons. Input material: naive CD4+ T cells from blood. These receptor sequences come from a woman in her thirties or forties in good health.

The chain employs TRBV6-5 and TRBJ1-2; 7 bases match TRBD1. CDR3 length: 13 residues. V gave up 6 bases and J gave up 5 bases; unmatched junction bases: 6. Germline CDR1 and CDR2: MNHEY and SVGAGI. The chain's CDR3 is CASSPQGSYGYTF. In nucleotides, the CDR3 is TGTGCCAGCAGCCCACAGGGGTCTTATGGCTACACCTTC.

This clone came up a few times. This chain links TRBV4-1 with TRBJ2-3; 8 bases align to TRBD2. CDR3 length: 18 residues. Germline CDR1 is MGHRA and CDR2 is YSYEKL. V lost 0 bases to trimming and J lost 5 bases; unmatched junction nucleotides: 13. CDR3 sequence (DNA): TGCGCCAGCAGCCAAGACCCCCCCCACGGGGGGGCCAAAGATACGCAGTATTTT. Protein: CASSQDPPHGGAKDTQYF.

This clone has just a few counts. This chain links TRBV6-4 with TRBJ2-1; the match to TRBD2 covers 15 bases. Germline lookup yields CDR1 MRHNA and CDR2 SNTAGT. The CDR3 length is 14 residues. V dropped 6 bases and J dropped 10; count of bases not matched to a gene: 4. Written as DNA, the CDR3 is TGTGCCAGCAGCACCGGGACTAGCGGGGGGGAGCAGTTCTTC. Encoded protein: CASSTGTSGGEQFF.

This clone was observed a few times. The chain uses TRBV6-5 and TRBJ2-7, with D perhaps matching TRBD1 (6 bases). V was cut by 6 bases and J by 5 bases, with 11 bases left in between. CDR3 length equals 12 residues. Per the germline V gene, CDR1 is MNHEY and CDR2 is SVGAGI. Here the CDR3 DNA reads TGTGCCAGCAGGTCGACAGGCAACGAGCAGTACTTC. Protein product: CASRSTGNEQYF.

This clone has only a few counts. The genes are TRBV19 and TRBJ2-3, with TRBD2 matching 9 bases. V gave up 7 bases and J gave up 1 base; unmatched junction bases: 0. The germline V gene encodes CDR1 LNHDA and CDR2 SQIVND (reference sequence). The CDR3 covers 13 residues. The CDR3 nucleotides read TGTGCCAGTAAGCGGGGGGGCACAGATACGCAGTATTTT. Translated: CASKRGGTDTQYF.

This clone was seen a few times. The chain joins TRBV7-2 to TRBJ1-5; TRBD1 matches at 11 bases. V shed 4 bases and J 5 bases; nucleotides not matched to a gene: 10. The CDR3 runs 17 residues. CDR1 is SGHTA and CDR2 is FQGNSA in the germline V gene. DNA for the CDR3: TGTGCCAGCAGCTCGCGCCGGACAGGGGGCGCAGATCAGCCCCAGCATTTT. This sequence encodes CASSSRRTGGADQPQHF.

V gene TRBV7-8 combines with J gene TRBJ1-4, with unresolved D. V lost 8 bases, J lost 4 bases, and 14 bases lay in between. CDR1 SGHVS and CDR2 FQNEAQ come from the germline V gene. CDR3 length equals 14 residues. The DNA of the CDR3 is TGTGCCAGCGCAAGCGCCCTTAGTAATGAAAAACTGTTTTTT. Amino acids: CASASALSNEKLFF.

The chain recombines TRBV7-9 with TRBJ1-4, with TRBD1 identical over 12 bases. CDR3 length equals 16 residues. The V gene's germline CDR1 is SEHNR and CDR2 FQNEAQ (reference sequence). V was pared by 4 bases and J by 2 bases, with 2 bases of the junction left unmatched. The CDR3 protein is CASSSGQGATNEKLFF. CDR3 DNA: TGTGCCAGCAGCTCGGGACAGGGGGCTACTAATGAAAAACTGTTTTTT.

V is TRBV2 and J is TRBJ2-3; 9 bases are shared with TRBD1. In germline, CDR1 is SNHLY, CDR2 FYNNEI. This CDR3 has 14 amino acids. J lost 0 bases, V lost 10 bases, and 5 bases had no gene match. This CDR3 reads CANRGRSSTDTQYF. DNA for the CDR3: TGTGCCAACAGGGGGCGGTCTAGCACAGATACGCAGTATTTT.

In this sample, this clone turned up a few times. The V call is TRBV12-2, the J call TRBJ1-2. TRBV12-2 is a pseudogene segment. The length of the CDR3 is 12 residues. The CDR3, as DNA: TGTGCAAGTCGCTACTCCTCGGGGGGCTACACCTTC. Translating gives CASRYSSGGYTF.

This clone was seen only a few times. This chain uses TRBV2 with TRBJ2-1; D is possibly TRBD2 (6 bases). Germline V CDR1 and CDR2: SNHLY, FYNNEI. CDR3 length equals 12 residues. Trimming cost V 6 bases and J 10 bases, with 13 bases left between them. The chain's CDR3 is CASRGDSHEQFF. The DNA for the CDR3 is TGTGCCAGCAGGGGGGACTCTCACGAGCAGTTCTTC.

The chain combines TRBV6-6 with TRBJ2-1, with TRBD2 matching 7 bases. The CDR3 length is 14 residues. Trimming at V came to 10 bases and at J to 0 bases, leaving 6 bases not matched to a gene. Germline assignment: CDR1 MNHNY and CDR2 SVGAGI (reference sequence). This CDR3 reads CAISSGSSYNEQFF. CDR3 coding DNA: TGTGCCATCTCTAGCGGCAGCTCCTACAATGAGCAGTTCTTC.

This chain connects TRBV5-6 to TRBJ1-3; D remains ambiguous. There are 17 residues in the CDR3. The germline V and J ends were trimmed by 0 bases and 2 bases, with 15 bases remaining between them. CDR1 and CDR2 (germline): SGHDT, YYEEEE. This CDR3 reads CASSLEGGIFPGNTIYF. The CDR3 DNA reads as TGTGCCAGCAGCTTGGAGGGAGGCATATTCCCTGGAAACACCATATATTTT. Combining the CDR3 with reference TRBV5-6 and TRBJ1-3 gives the whole variable domain DAGVTQSPTHLIKTRGQQVTLRCSPKSGHDTVSWYQQALGQGPQFIFQYYEEEERQRGNFPDRFSGHQFPNYSSELNVNALLLGDSALYLCASSLEGGIFPGNTIYFGEGSWLTVV.

The chain uses TRBV7-9 and TRBJ1-5; possible D gene TRBD1, 5 bases. This CDR3 has 13 residues. With 4 bases removed from V and 4 bases from J, the gap between germline ends came to 8 bases. CDR1 and CDR2 from the germline V gene are SEHNR and FQNEAQ (reference sequence). CDR3 sequence: CASSYGGNQPQHF. The CDR3 nucleotides are TGTGCCAGCAGCTACGGGGGGAATCAGCCCCAGCATTTT.